The 2 T cell receptor delta chains presented below share a single source sample, sequenced in a study of γδ T cells in repeated Plasmodium falciparum infection. TCRdb reran clone calling via CATT on the multiplex PCR reads. The sample holds 90,000 or so delta-chain clones, over 0.75% seen once. Flow sorting of PBMC yielded separate Vgamma9/Vdelta2+ and Vdelta2-negative gammadelta T cell populations for bulk repertoire analysis. Source material: gamma-delta T cells from blood. These receptors came from a pool of human donors (malaria-infected and uninfected, not separated).

Turning to this clone: The protein given by TCRdb reflects a much larger clone and differs at residue 3 from this DNA's translation, likely from a read error; the protein shown is the DNA's translation. This chain connects TRDV1 to TRDJ1, with TRDD3 matching over 11 bases. Germline V gene lookup returns CDR1 TSWWSYY and CDR2 QGS. This CDR3 comprises 26 residues. The CDR3 spells CAIGELVPILPLLGDNEGAGTDKLIF. The CDR3 DNA follows: TGTGCTATTGGGGAACTGGTCCCAATCCTTCCCTTACTGGGGGATAATGAGGGTGCGGGCACCGATAAACTCATCTTT.

This clone was seen a handful of times. A read error likely explains why the TCRdb protein, taken from a much larger clone, differs from this DNA's translation at residue 6; the protein shown is translated from the DNA. The genes are TRDV1 and TRDJ1; 12 nucleotides align to TRDD3. CDR3 length equals 19 residues. CDR1 and CDR2 (germline): TSWWSYY, QGS. V lost 1 base to trimming and J lost 5 bases; unmatched junction nucleotides: 14. DNA of the CDR3: TGTGCTCTTGGGGAACGGGTCCGAATACTGGGGGATACCGGGGATAAACTCATCTTT. Residues: CALGERVRILGDTGDKLIF.